A selection of T cell receptor beta chains follows, all from one sample in a study of T-cell reconstitution after alpha-beta-depleted transplantation in children. Using its own MiXCR run on the PCR reads, TCRdb lists one record per CDR3 protein. The table shows about 17,000 distinct CDR3 sequences, with roughly 12% occurring only once. Sequenced here: PBMCs, mostly from graft donor cells, sampled 180 days after TCRalphabeta/CD19-depleted stem cell transplant. Source of these receptors: a boy under two years old who had a stem cell transplant for Wiskott-Aldrich syndrome, so the T cells may come from the graft donor. Each CDR3 is given with its conserved first and last residue. The D gene is left open where the match is weak. The listing skips clone size in some rows; elsewhere it reads once, few, many or a size class.

many TRBJ2-2 . TRBV6-1 TGTGCCAGCAGTGAAAACGGGATCGGGGAGCTGTTTTTT CASSENGIGELFF
. TRBJ1-1 . TRBV10-3 TGTGCCATCAGGACAAAAGCCGGACGGAAGAACACTGAAGCTTTCTTT CAIRTKAGRKNTEAFF
few TRBJ2-1 TRBD1 TRBV7-9 TGTGCCAGCAGCGACAGGGGGACGGACTTCAATGAGCAGTTCTTC CASSDRGTDFNEQFF
few TRBJ2-1 . TRBV4-1 TGCGCCAGCAGCCAAGGAGGACCCCCCTATGAGCAGTTCTTC CASSQGGPPYEQFF
. TRBJ2-1 TRBD2 TRBV10-3 TGTGTAGCGGGAGCTGACAATGAGCAGTTCTTC CVAGADNEQFF
few TRBJ1-1 . TRBV6-5 TGTGCCAGCAGTTACTCGGTGGGAAACACTGAAGCTTTCTTT CASSYSVGNTEAFF
many TRBJ2-7 . TRBV7-4 TGTGCCAGCAGCGCAGTAAGGGACCTATATTACGAGCAGTACTTC CASSAVRDLYYEQYF
. TRBJ2-1 . TRBV29-1 TGCAGCGTTGACGCAGGAGTAATTTACAATGAGCAGTTCTTC CSVDAGVIYNEQFF
. TRBJ2-1 . TRBV11-1 TGTGCCAGCAGCTTAGAAGACACCTTTTGGGAGGATGAGCAGTTCTTC CASSLEDTFWEDEQFF
many TRBJ2-2 TRBD1 TRBV10-3 TGTGCCATTCAGGGGGCTTGTACCGGGGAGCTGTTTTTT CAIQGACTGELFF
many TRBJ1-3 . TRBV29-1 TGCAGCGTTGGCCCTGGGAATGGAAACACCATATATTTT CSVGPGNGNTIYF
. TRBJ1-6 . TRBV5-5 TGTGCCAGCAGCTTAACAACCGGTTCACCCCTCCACTTT CASSLTTGSPLHF
many TRBJ2-7 . TRBV28 TGTGCCAGCAGTTTAGGGGGCCTCGGCCTGCAGTACTTC CASSLGGLGLQYF
once TRBJ1-3 . TRBV14 TGTGCCAGCAGCCAAGGCAGCTCTGGAAACACCATATATTTT CASSQGSSGNTIYF
few TRBJ1-6 . TRBV28 TGTGCCAGCAGTTTAATCTCCTCGGCAGGGGAAGATTCACCCCTCCACTTT CASSLISSAGEDSPLHF
. TRBJ1-6 . TRBV10-3 TGTGCCATCAGTGAGTCGTTGCAGACTTTCTGGGCACCCCTCCACTTT CAISESLQTFWAPLHF
many TRBJ1-6 TRBD1 TRBV28 TGTGCCAGCAGTTCGGGACAGAGTCGTTCACCCCTCCACTTT CASSSGQSRSPLHF
. TRBJ1-2 . TRBV7-2 TGTGCCAGCAGCGCCTACAGGAGGGGAAACTATGGCTACACCTTC CASSAYRRGNYGYTF
few TRBJ2-7 . TRBV18 TGTGCCAGCTCACCACCGGGACGGACTACCTACGAGCAGTACTTC CASSPPGRTTYEQYF
many TRBJ1-4 . TRBV12-3/TRBV12-4 TGTGCCAGCAGTTTACGACGGGTTCTCAGTGAAAAACTGTTTTTT CASSLRRVLSEKLFF
many TRBJ1-1 . TRBV5-1 TGCGCCAGCAGCTTACGTCAGGAGAACACTGAAGCTTTCTTT CASSLRQENTEAFF
many TRBJ1-5 . TRBV29-1 TGCAGCGTTGGGGACGGGGGTAATCAGCCCCAGCATTTT CSVGDGGNQPQHF
few TRBJ1-2 . TRBV20-1 TGCAGTGCTATGTTCCGGGGTTTTTATGGCTACACCTTC CSAMFRGFYGYTF
. TRBJ2-5 TRBD1 TRBV12-3/TRBV12-4 TGTGCCAGCAGTTTATTGACGCGGACAGGACAAGAGACCCAGTACTTC CASSLLTRTGQETQYF
few TRBJ2-7 . TRBV7-8 TGTGCCAGCAGCTTACAGGACGGAGTCGGCTACGAGCAGTACTTC CASSLQDGVGYEQYF
many TRBJ1-1 . TRBV7-9 TGTGCCAGCAGCTTAGTTCTCAGCCTGAACACTGAAGCTTTCTTT CASSLVLSLNTEAFF
many TRBJ2-5 TRBD1 TRBV5-1 TGCGCCAGCAGCACCGGACAGGGACAAGAGACCCAGTACTTC CASSTGQGQETQYF
many TRBJ2-1 TRBD2 TRBV5-1 TGCGCCAGCAGCTTGACTAGCGGGAGGCTCAATGAGCAGTTCTTC CASSLTSGRLNEQFF
few TRBJ2-7 TRBD2 TRBV7-6 TGTGCCAGCAGCTTAGCTCCTAGCGGGAGCTCCTACGAGCAGTACTTC CASSLAPSGSSYEQYF
many TRBJ2-3 TRBD2 TRBV12-3/TRBV12-4 TGTGCCAGCAGTCCCCGTCGTAGCGGGAGCCCAGATACGCAGTATTTT CASSPRRSGSPDTQYF
few TRBJ2-7 . TRBV20-1 TGCAGTCCCCGACTGGTTTCCTACGAGCAGTACTTC CSPRLVSYEQYF
few TRBJ2-3 . TRBV20-1 TGCAGTGCTCACCGAACTGGGATGGGAAGCACAGATACGCAGTATTTT CSAHRTGMGSTDTQYF
many TRBJ2-2 TRBD2 TRBV6-5 TGTGCCAGCAGCTATACTAGCGGGGGCACCGGGGAGCTGTTTTTT CASSYTSGGTGELFF
. TRBJ2-2 . TRBV5-4 TGTGCCAGCAGCTTCGGCCCCTTAGGAGAGCTTTCCGGGGAGCTGTTTTTT CASSFGPLGELSGELFF
many TRBJ2-5 . TRBV24-1 TGTGCCACCAGTGATTTCTCCCAACAAGAGACCCAGTACTTC CATSDFSQQETQYF
few TRBJ1-5 TRBD1 TRBV28 TGTGCCAGCAGTTTATCCACAGGGGCAAGAAATCAGCCCCAGCATTTT CASSLSTGARNQPQHF
many TRBJ1-1 . TRBV7-9 TGTGCCAGCGCCCGGTTCATGAACACTGAAGCTTTCTTT CASARFMNTEAFF
few TRBJ2-5 . TRBV30 TGTGCCTGGAGTATTGGGACATACGAGACCCAGTACTTC CAWSIGTYETQYF
few TRBJ2-1 TRBD1 TRBV3-1 TGTGCCAGCAGCCTTCGGACAGGGGTAGGCGATGAGCAGTTCTTC CASSLRTGVGDEQFF
many TRBJ1-6 . TRBV19 TGTGCCAGTAGGTCGGGTCCTTTTGATTCACCCCTCCACTTT CASRSGPFDSPLHF
. TRBJ1-5 . TRBV6-1 TGTGCCAGCAGTCTTGGGTATAGCAATCAGCCCCAGCATTTT CASSLGYSNQPQHF
. TRBJ2-3 TRBD2 TRBV19 TGTGCCAGTAGCCTTACTAGCGGGAGAAGGACAGATACGCAGTATTTT CASSLTSGRRTDTQYF
few TRBJ1-2 . TRBV6-5 TGTGCCAGCAGATGGGGCTATGGCTACACCTTC CASRWGYGYTF
few TRBJ2-2 TRBD1 TRBV7-2 TGTGCCAGCAGCACACGACAGGGGGCCGGGGAGCTGTTTTTT CASSTRQGAGELFF
. TRBJ1-2 . TRBV6-5 TGTGCCAGCAGTTACTCCCGGGAGGGCGGCTACACCTTC CASSYSREGGYTF